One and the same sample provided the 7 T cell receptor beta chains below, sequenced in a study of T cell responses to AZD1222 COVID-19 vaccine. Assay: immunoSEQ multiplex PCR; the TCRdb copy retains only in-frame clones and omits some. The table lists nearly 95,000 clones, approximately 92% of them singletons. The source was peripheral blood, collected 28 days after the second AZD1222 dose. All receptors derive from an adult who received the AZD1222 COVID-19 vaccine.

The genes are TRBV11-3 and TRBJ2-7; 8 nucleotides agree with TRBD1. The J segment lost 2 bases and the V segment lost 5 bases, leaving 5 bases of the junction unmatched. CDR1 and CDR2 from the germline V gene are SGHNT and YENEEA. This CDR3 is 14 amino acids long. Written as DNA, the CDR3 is TGTGCCAGCAGCCCCGGGACAGGACCCTACGAGCAGTACTTC. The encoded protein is CASSPGTGPYEQYF.

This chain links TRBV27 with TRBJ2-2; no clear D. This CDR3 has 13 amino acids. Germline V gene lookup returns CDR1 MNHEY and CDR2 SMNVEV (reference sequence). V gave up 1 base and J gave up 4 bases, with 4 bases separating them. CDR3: CASSLFGTGELFF. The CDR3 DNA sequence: TGTGCCAGCAGTTTATTCGGCACCGGGGAGCTGTTTTTT.

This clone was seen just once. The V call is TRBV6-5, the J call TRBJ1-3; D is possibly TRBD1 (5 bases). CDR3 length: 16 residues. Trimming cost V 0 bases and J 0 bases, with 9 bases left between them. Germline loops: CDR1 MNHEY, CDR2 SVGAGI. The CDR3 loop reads CASSYSDRFSGNTIYF. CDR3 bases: TGTGCCAGCAGTTACTCTGACAGATTCTCTGGAAACACCATATATTTT.

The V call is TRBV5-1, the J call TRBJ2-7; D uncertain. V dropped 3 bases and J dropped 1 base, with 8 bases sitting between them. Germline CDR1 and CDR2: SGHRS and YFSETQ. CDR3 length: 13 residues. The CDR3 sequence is CASSSGSSYEQYF. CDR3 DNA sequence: TGCGCCAGCAGCTCGGGCAGTTCCTACGAGCAGTACTTC.

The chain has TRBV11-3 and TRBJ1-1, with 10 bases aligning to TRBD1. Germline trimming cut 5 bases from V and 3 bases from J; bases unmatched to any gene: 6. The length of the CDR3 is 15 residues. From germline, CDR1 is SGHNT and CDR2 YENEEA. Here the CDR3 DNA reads TGTGCCAGCAGCCGCCGGACAGGGGGGGACACTGAAGCTTTCTTT. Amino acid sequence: CASSRRTGGDTEAFF.

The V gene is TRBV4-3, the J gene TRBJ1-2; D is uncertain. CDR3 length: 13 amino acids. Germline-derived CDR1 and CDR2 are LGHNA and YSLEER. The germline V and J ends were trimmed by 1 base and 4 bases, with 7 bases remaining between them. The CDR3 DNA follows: TGCGCCAGCAGCCAAGGGGGTTCCTATGGCTACACCTTC. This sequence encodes CASSQGGSYGYTF.

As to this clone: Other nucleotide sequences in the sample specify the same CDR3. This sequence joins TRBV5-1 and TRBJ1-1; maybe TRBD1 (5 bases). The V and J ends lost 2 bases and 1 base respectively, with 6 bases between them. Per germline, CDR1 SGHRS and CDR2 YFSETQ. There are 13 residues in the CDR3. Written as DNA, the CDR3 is TGCGCCAGCAGCTTTACAGGGAACACTGAAGCTTTCTTT. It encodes CASSFTGNTEAFF. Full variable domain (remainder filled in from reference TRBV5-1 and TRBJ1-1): KAGVTQTPRYLIKTRGQQVTLSCSPISGHRSVSWYQQTPGQGLQFLFEYFSETQRNKGNFPGRFSGRQFSNSRSEMNVSTLELGDSALYLCASSFTGNTEAFFGQGTRLTVV.